These 27 T cell receptor beta chains share one sample of origin, sequenced in a study of T-cell memory formation after mild COVID-19. MiXCR, applied by TCRdb to the 5' RACE reads, yields one record per CDR3 protein. The data show nearly 350,000 distinct CDR3 sequences, roughly 13% seen once. The sample was PBMCs or a T cell subset sorted from them (not recorded which). The receptors here all came from a man aged 18-30 years who had mild COVID-19 (a few samples of this study predate the infection). Cell type and time point are not known.

This clonotype was seen more than once but under ten times. The gene calls are TRBV10-2 and TRBJ2-2; possible D gene TRBD2, 6 bases. The V end lost 6 bases, the J end lost 0 bases, and 11 bases lay between the germline ends. Germline V gene data show CDR1 as WSHSY and CDR2 as SAAADI. The CDR3 length is 15 residues. In DNA form, the CDR3 reads TGCGCCAGCAGGTCTCCGGGGGCGAACACCGGGGAGCTGTTTTTT. Protein: CASRSPGANTGELFF.

This clonotype was observed a handful of times. The V gene is TRBV7-8, the J gene TRBJ2-7, with D perhaps matching TRBD1 (5 bases). CDR3 length: 17 residues. Germline V gene sequence: CDR1 SGHVS, CDR2 FQNEAQ. Trimming removed 2 bases from V and 1 base from J, with 18 bases in between. DNA of the CDR3: TGTGCCAGCAGCTTACGGGCAGGGCTCTTTGGGTCCTACGAGCAGTACGTC. This gives the protein CASSLRAGLFGSYEQYV.

This clonotype was seen more than once but under ten times. V is TRBV3-1 and J is TRBJ2-2; D remains ambiguous. The length of the CDR3 is 16 residues. V was trimmed by 7 bases and J by 3 bases, leaving 18 bases between them. CDR1 and CDR2 (germline): LGHDT, YNNKEL (reference sequence). This chain's CDR3 is CASTPSKTADTGELFF. CDR3 nucleotides: TGTGCCAGCACCCCCAGTAAAACAGCCGACACCGGGGAGCTGTTTTTT. Variable domain in full (rest from reference TRBV3-1 and TRBJ2-2): DTAVSQTPKYLVTQMGNDKSIKCEQNLGHDTMYWYKQDSKKFLKIMFSYNNKELIINETVPNRFSPKSPDKAHLNLHINSLELGDSAVYFCASTPSKTADTGELFFGEGSRLTVL.

This chain uses TRBV5-1 with TRBJ2-3, with TRBD1 matching over 10 bases. Per germline, CDR1 SGHRS and CDR2 YFSETQ. J gave up 5 bases and V 3 bases, and 6 bases lay outside the gene matches. CDR3 length: 15 residues. The CDR3 is CASSSGTGAGDTQYF. CDR3 DNA sequence: TGCGCCAGCAGCTCCGGGACAGGGGCGGGAGATACGCAGTATTTT.

V gene TRBV11-2 combines with J gene TRBJ2-3; 9 nucleotides agree with TRBD2. Germline CDR1 and CDR2: SGHAT and FQNNGV. The CDR3 extends over 15 amino acids. Trimming took 0 bases from V and 5 from J; bases not matched to a gene: 3. CDR3: CASSLEAGGGDTQYF. Written as DNA, the CDR3 is TGTGCCAGCAGCTTAGAAGCGGGGGGCGGAGATACGCAGTATTTT.

This clonotype showed up just a few times. The V and J genes are TRBV30 and TRBJ1-4; 7 bases align to TRBD1. V trimming: 2 bases; J trimming: 4 bases; junction bases outside the gene matches: 4. The CDR3 contains 14 residues. Per the germline V gene, CDR1 is GTSNPN and CDR2 is SVGIG (reference sequence). The CDR3: CAWSWGDSNEKLFF. CDR3 coding DNA: TGTGCCTGGAGTTGGGGGGACAGTAATGAAAAACTGTTTTTT.

This chain joins TRBV6-2 or TRBV6-3 and TRBJ2-4; D tentatively reads TRBD1 or TRBD2 (6 bases each). The germline gives CDR1 MNHEY, CDR2 SVGEGT. This CDR3 region has 15 residues. The V gene lost 6 bases and the J gene lost 3 bases, with 15 bases spanning the gap. The CDR3 region has the DNA TGTGCCAGCAGAAAAACGGCGGGACACAAAAACATTCAGTACTTC. It specifies CASRKTAGHKNIQYF.

The CDR3: CSVEGSGANVLTF. The CDR3 region has the DNA TGCAGCGTTGAGGGGTCGGGGGCCAACGTCCTGACTTTC. This sequence joins TRBV29-1 and TRBJ2-6; D unresolved. The germline V gene has CDR1 SQVTM and CDR2 ANQGSEA. Trimming removed 3 bases from V and 4 bases from J, with 7 bases in between. This CDR3 spans 13 amino acids.

This clonotype was seen a handful of times. The chain uses TRBV5-1 and TRBJ2-5, with 9 bases matching TRBD2. Germline V gives CDR1 SGHRS, CDR2 YFSETQ. The CDR3 runs to 13 residues. Losses at the gene ends were 6 bases for V and 3 bases for J; bases not matched to a gene: 3. CDR3 sequence (DNA): TGCGCCAGCAAATTAGCGGGGGAAGAGACCCAGTACTTC. It encodes CASKLAGEETQYF.

This clonotype was picked up a small number of times. The chain carries TRBV7-8 and TRBJ1-1; possibly TRBD1 for D (5 bases). This CDR3 contains 14 residues. V shed 5 bases and J shed 2 bases, with 12 bases lying between them. Germline-derived CDR1 and CDR2 are SGHVS and FQNEAQ. CDR3 nucleotide sequence: TGTGCCAGCAGCCGCATCAGGGAAAACACTGAAGCTTTCTTT. This codes for CASSRIRENTEAFF.

This clonotype was counted many times. V and J are TRBV5-1 and TRBJ2-3; D is unresolved. V lost 5 bases to trimming and J lost 0 bases, with 7 bases between them. Germline CDR1 and CDR2: SGHRS and YFSETQ. The length of the CDR3 is 13 residues. CDR3 in DNA: TGCGCCAGCAGTATCGACAGCACAGATACGCAGTATTTT. Protein: CASSIDSTDTQYF.

This clonotype occurred a few times. At one end, the junction sequence differs from germline, possibly due to a read error. The rearrangement joins TRBV4-3 to TRBJ2-2, with D possibly matching TRBD2 (6 bases). This CDR3 comprises 15 residues. Germline lookup yields CDR1 LGHNA and CDR2 YSLEER. The CDR3 nucleotides are TGCGCCAGCAGAACGGGGCTAGCGAACGCCGGGGAGCTGTTTTTT. Translation gives CASRTGLANAGELFF.

J is TRBJ1-1 and V is TRBV5-6; TRBD1 aligns across 7 bases. V shed 4 bases and J 3 bases; nucleotides not matched to a gene: 6. Germline V lookup: CDR1 SGHDT, CDR2 YYEEEE. This CDR3 has 14 residues. In DNA form, the CDR3 reads TGTGCCAGCAGCCCCCGGGACAGATACACTGAAGCTTTCTTT. The encoded protein is CASSPRDRYTEAFF.

This chain links TRBV11-2 with TRBJ2-7; the D gene is possibly TRBD2 (6 bases). The V and J ends lost 0 bases and 12 bases respectively, with 12 bases between them. This CDR3 spans 12 amino acids. CDR1 SGHAT and CDR2 FQNNGV come from the germline V gene. The CDR3: CASSLDRRAMYF. The CDR3 nucleotides read TGTGCCAGCAGCTTAGATAGGAGGGCCATGTACTTC.

The chain uses TRBV4-1 and TRBJ1-5, with TRBD1 matching 7 bases. The germline gives CDR1 MGHRA, CDR2 YSYEKL. This CDR3 comprises 16 residues. The trim removed 1 base at V and 3 bases at J, leaving 6 bases unmatched. The CDR3 loop reads CASSQGQDRPNQPQHF. CDR3 bases: TGCGCCAGCAGCCAAGGACAGGACAGGCCCAATCAGCCCCAGCATTTT.

This chain uses TRBV28 with TRBJ1-2; 9 bases agree with TRBD1. Trimming at V came to 0 bases and at J to 8 bases, leaving 7 bases not matched to a gene. This CDR3 comprises 15 residues. Germline V gene lookup returns CDR1 MDHEN and CDR2 SYDVKM. CDR3 DNA sequence: TGTGCCAGCAGTTTATGGGAAACAGGGGGCGAGGGCTACACCTTC. Its translation is CASSLWETGGEGYTF.

This clonotype was seen a few times. A read error may account for a junction end that differs from germline. This sequence joins TRBV7-7 and TRBJ2-5; perhaps TRBD1 as D (5 bases). The CDR3 spans 14 residues. CDR1 SSHAT and CDR2 FNYEAQ come from the germline V gene (reference sequence). The CDR3 reads CASNPLGQQETQYF. CDR3 DNA: TGTGCTAGCAACCCGCTGGGGCAGCAAGAGACCCAGTACTTC. Full variable domain (rest looked up from reference TRBV7-7 and TRBJ2-5): GAGVSQSPRYKVTKRGQDVTLRCDPISSHATLYWYQQALGQGPEFLTYFNYEAQPDKSGLPSDRFSAERPEGSISTLTIQRTEQRDSAMYRCASNPLGQQETQYFGPGTRLLVL.

This clonotype has only a few counts. The rearrangement links TRBV5-4 to TRBJ2-3, with TRBD2 identical over 10 bases. The J segment lost 4 bases and the V segment lost 1 base, leaving 6 bases of the junction unmatched. Germline-derived CDR1 and CDR2 are SGHNT and YYREEE (reference sequence). This CDR3 is 16 amino acids long. In DNA, the CDR3 is TGTGCCAGCAGCTTGCTGAGCGGGGGGGCGGCAGATACGCAGTATTTT. It is translated as CASSLLSGGAADTQYF.

CDR3 sequence (DNA): TGTGCCAGCAGCCTCCTGGACAGGGGCACTGAAGCTTTCTTT. Amino acids: CASSLLDRGTEAFF. The V call is TRBV7-2, the J call TRBJ1-1, with TRBD1 matching over 9 bases. Germline V CDR1 and CDR2: SGHTA, FQGNSA. CDR3 length: 14 residues. The V and J ends lost 5 bases and 4 bases, in that order; junction bases with no gene match: 5. Full variable domain (rest looked up from reference TRBV7-2 and TRBJ1-1): GAGVSQSPSNKVTEKGKDVELRCDPISGHTALYWYRQSLGQGLEFLIYFQGNSAPDKSGLPSDRFSAERTGGSVSTLTIQRTQQEDSAVYLCASSLLDRGTEAFFGQGTRLTVV.

V is TRBV20-1 and J is TRBJ2-3, with 10 bases that match TRBD2. The CDR3 sequence is 15 residues long. Germline V gives CDR1 DFQATT, CDR2 SNEGSKA (reference sequence). V lost 6 bases and J lost 2; bases outside the gene matches: 8. CDR3 DNA: TGCAGTGCCCGAGTACTAGCGGGGACCACAGATACGCAGTATTTT. Translated, it gives CSARVLAGTTDTQYF.

The V call is TRBV11-1, the J call TRBJ1-1; D is possibly TRBD1 (5 bases). The CDR3 is 14 amino acids. The V gene lost 5 bases and the J gene lost 4 bases, with 14 bases spanning the gap. Germline CDR1 and CDR2: SGHAT and FQDESV (reference sequence). CDR3: CASSQLGGATEAFF. CDR3 DNA sequence: TGTGCCAGCAGCCAACTTGGGGGAGCCACTGAAGCTTTCTTT.

This clonotype showed up just a few times. V usage is TRBV7-3 and J usage is TRBJ1-6; 7 nucleotides match TRBD1. The CDR3 has 16 amino acids. V shed 5 bases, J shed 9 bases, and the junction held 13 bases outside the gene matches. The germline V gene has CDR1 SGHTA and CDR2 FQGTGA. The CDR3 sequence is CASSQGGRGHGSPLHF. The CDR3 nucleotides read TGTGCCAGCAGCCAAGGGGGCCGGGGGCATGGTTCACCCCTCCACTTT.

The V call is TRBV27, the J call TRBJ2-7; D could derive from TRBD1 or TRBD2 (5 bases each). V dropped 7 bases and J dropped 5 bases, with 12 bases sitting between them. Per germline, CDR1 MNHEY and CDR2 SMNVEV (reference sequence). The CDR3 is 12 amino acids. CDR3 nucleotides: TGTGCCAGCAATTTTGGGGGAAACGAGCAGTACGTC. This encodes CASNFGGNEQYV.

This clonotype has a handful of counts. CDR3 in DNA: TGTGCCAGCAGTTTACAGACTAGCGGGGGGGGAGTTGCTTGGGAGCTGTTTTTT. Translated: CASSLQTSGGGVAWELFF. The chain joins TRBV27 to TRBJ2-2, with 14 bases fitting TRBD2. The CDR3 totals 18 residues. Germline V CDR1 and CDR2: MNHEY, SMNVEV (reference sequence). Losses at the gene ends were 2 bases for V and 9 bases for J; bases not matched to a gene: 11.

This clonotype has a handful of counts. The chain carries TRBV29-1 and TRBJ1-5; tentative D call: TRBD1 (5 bases). The CDR3 contains 13 residues. Germline values: CDR1 SQVTM, CDR2 ANQGSEA. Deletions cut 4 bases from V and 7 bases from J, with 14 bases between. The CDR3 coding sequence is TGCAGCGTTGTTCTAGGGGAAAGACAGCCCCAGCATTTT. Translating it yields CSVVLGERQPQHF. Looking up the rest from reference TRBV29-1 and TRBJ1-5 gives the full variable domain: SAVISQKPSRDICQRGTSLTIQCQVDSQVTMMFWYRQQPGQSLTLIATANQGSEATYESGFVIDKFPISRPNLTFSTLTVSNMSPEDSSIYLCSVVLGERQPQHFGDGTRLSIL.

This clonotype has just a few counts. This chain joins TRBV5-6 and TRBJ2-7, with a possible D match to TRBD1 (5 bases). Per germline, CDR1 SGHDT and CDR2 YYEEEE. Trimming removed 1 base at V and 3 bases at J, with 8 bases between. This CDR3 contains 13 residues. CDR3 protein: CASSLQGLYEQYF. The CDR3 DNA reads as TGTGCCAGCAGCTTGCAGGGCCTCTACGAGCAGTACTTC.

This clonotype was counted only a few times. J is TRBJ1-4 and V is TRBV6-5; D uncertain. The V end was cut by 6 bases, the J end by 8 bases, with 19 bases between. The germline gives CDR1 MNHEY, CDR2 SVGAGI. This CDR3 is built from 15 residues. CDR3 protein: CASSNVGRVEEKLFF. As DNA, the CDR3 is TGTGCCAGCAGCAACGTGGGTAGGGTAGAGGAAAAACTGTTTTTT.